Included here is one T cell receptor beta chain sequence, with context. Only in-frame clones appear in the TCRdb table, and some are missing; sequencing was by immunoSEQ multiplex PCR. The sample records 150,000 to 200,000 clones, roughly 80% being singletons. The data stem from a study of blood T cell repertoires in COVID-19. About the study: From T cells, B-cell-depleted T cells, or PBMCs came the material, which was cDNA or gDNA.

Unmatched junction bases numbered 10, after V lost 7 bases and J lost 7 bases. The CDR3 runs to 14 residues. Germline V lookup: CDR1 LNHDA, CDR2 SQIVND (reference sequence). The sample was peripheral blood. The receptor's source is a human donor with acute or convalescent COVID-19. The donor label of this sample is uncertain. The J gene is TRBJ1-1, the V gene TRBV19; 9 nucleotides agree with TRBD1. The CDR3 bases are TGTGCCAGTACCCGTGGACAGGGGCTCTTTGAAGCTTTCTTT. It codes for CASTRGQGLFEAFF.